Presented here are 21 T cell receptor beta chains from one specimen sequenced in a study of T cells after yellow fever vaccination. Via MiXCR, TCRdb re-called the 5' RACE reads, giving one row per CDR3 protein. The top ten hold less than 20% of the sample, which has a few hundred thousand distinct CDR3 sequences, approximately 10% seen once. The material sequenced was PBMCs, taken on the day of the first yellow fever vaccination. These receptors came from a young man who received the YFV17D yellow fever vaccine.

This clonotype was counted ten times or more. The V and J genes are TRBV15 and TRBJ2-3, with D tentatively TRBD2 (6 bases). The CDR3 length is 14 residues. Germline V CDR1 and CDR2: LNHNV, YYDKDF (reference sequence). With 1 base removed from V and 2 bases from J, the gap between germline ends came to 7 bases. DNA for the CDR3: TGTGCCACCAGCAGAGGCGGGGACACAGATACGCAGTATTTT. It is translated as CATSRGGDTDTQYF.

This clonotype showed up just a few times. The chain carries TRBV2 and TRBJ2-6, with TRBD1 matching 9 bases. CDR3 length: 16 amino acids. The ends lost 8 bases at V and 2 bases at J; junction bases unmatched: 7. The germline V gene encodes CDR1 SNHLY and CDR2 FYNNEI. CDR3 sequence: CASGGDRAAGANVLTF. CDR3 nucleotides: TGTGCCAGCGGGGGGGACAGGGCGGCTGGGGCCAACGTCCTGACTTTC.

This clonotype occurred a few times. The chain uses TRBV11-2 and TRBJ2-5; 12 nucleotides agree with TRBD2. From germline, CDR1 is SGHAT and CDR2 FQNNGV. This CDR3 spans 18 amino acids. After removal of 1 base from V and 5 bases from J, the junction contained 11 bases not matched to a gene. CDR3 nucleotides: TGTGCCAGCAGCTTAGGAGGTTCTAGCGGGGGGGGTTGGGAGACCCAGTACTTC. Translating it yields CASSLGGSSGGGWETQYF.

The chain couples TRBV5-1 to TRBJ1-6, with 8 bases aligning to TRBD1. Trimming at V came to 3 bases and at J to 3 bases, leaving 5 bases not matched to a gene. This CDR3 contains 16 residues. From germline, CDR1 is SGHRS and CDR2 YFSETQ. CDR3 region: CASSWVTGDYNSPLHF. The CDR3 coding sequence is TGCGCCAGCAGCTGGGTGACAGGGGACTATAATTCACCCCTCCACTTT.

This clonotype has just a few counts. This chain joins TRBV2 and TRBJ2-5, with 8 positions matching TRBD1. Losses at the gene ends were 6 bases for V and 1 base for J; bases not matched to a gene: 4. The V gene's germline CDR1 is SNHLY and CDR2 FYNNEI. The CDR3 contains 14 residues. The CDR3 is CASRWDRTQETQYF. Here the CDR3 DNA reads TGTGCCAGCAGATGGGACAGGACCCAAGAGACCCAGTACTTC.

The chain combines TRBV5-1 with TRBJ1-1; perhaps TRBD1 as D (6 bases). Germline V gene sequence: CDR1 SGHRS, CDR2 YFSETQ. Trimming took off 5 bases at V and 0 bases at J, with 11 bases between the two ends. CDR3 length: 14 amino acids. The CDR3 sequence: CASRSQGMNTEAFF. CDR3 coding DNA: TGCGCCAGCAGAAGCCAGGGGATGAACACTGAAGCTTTCTTT.

This clonotype was seen a handful of times. The rearrangement joins TRBV12-3 or TRBV12-4 to TRBJ2-7, with a weak D call TRBD2 (5 bases). The CDR3 spans 11 residues. V gave up 1 base and J gave up 12 bases, with 10 bases separating them. The CDR3 region has the DNA TGTGCCAGCAGTTTAGGGCCCGGGATGTACTTC. Its protein is CASSLGPGMYF.

CDR3 sequence: CSATRDGNTEAFF. DNA of the CDR3: TGCAGTGCTACAAGGGATGGGAACACTGAAGCTTTCTTT. The chain uses TRBV20-1 and TRBJ1-1; D remains unclear. The CDR3 covers 13 residues. V was trimmed by 4 bases and J by 1 base, leaving 10 bases between them. Germline V gene lookup returns CDR1 DFQATT and CDR2 SNEGSKA (reference sequence).

This clonotype has a handful of counts. The J gene is TRBJ2-5, the V gene TRBV12-3 or TRBV12-4; D ambiguous. The ends were cut back, 2 bases at V and 3 bases at J, with 4 bases in the middle. CDR3 size: 12 residues. The CDR3 sequence: CASSLREETQYF. CDR3 in DNA: TGTGCCAGCAGTTTACGAGAAGAGACCCAGTACTTC.

The table lists this clonotype with a few counts. The genes are TRBV7-8 and TRBJ2-3, with 8 bases identical to TRBD2. The germline V gene has CDR1 SGHVS and CDR2 FQNEAQ. The V and J ends lost 4 bases and 8 bases, in that order; junction bases with no gene match: 14. The CDR3 length is 16 residues. The CDR3 coding sequence is TGTGCCAGCAGCTCTAGGGACCGGGGGGGCCTAGGTACGCAGTATTTT. Translation: CASSSRDRGGLGTQYF.

The V gene is TRBV5-1, the J gene TRBJ2-2; 7 bases match TRBD1. With V trimmed by 1 base and J by 4 bases, 4 bases remained unmatched. The CDR3 runs to 15 residues. Germline V CDR1 and CDR2: SGHRS, YFSETQ. DNA for the CDR3: TGCGCCAGCAGCTTGTGGGACAGATCCACCGGGGAGCTGTTTTTT. Its protein product is CASSLWDRSTGELFF.

This clonotype was seen a few times. This chain uses TRBV4-1 with TRBJ1-2, with 9 bases aligning to TRBD1. CDR1 is MGHRA, CDR2 YSYEKL, per germline. The CDR3 extends over 15 amino acids. J was trimmed by 8 bases and V by 1 base; bases with no gene match: 8. This CDR3 is CASSQAQTGGEGYTF. CDR3 nucleotides: TGCGCCAGCAGCCAAGCCCAAACAGGGGGCGAAGGCTACACCTTC.

This clonotype appeared a few times. The CDR3 bases are TGTGCCAGCAGCCAGGCAAGGTTGACTAGCGGGGGCCACAATGAGCAGTTCTTC. Residues: CASSQARLTSGGHNEQFF. The chain employs TRBV3-1 and TRBJ2-1, with 12 nucleotides matching TRBD2. The CDR3 is 18 residues long. The J segment lost 5 bases and the V segment lost 3 bases, leaving 11 bases of the junction unmatched. Germline V gene data show CDR1 as LGHDT and CDR2 as YNNKEL (reference sequence).

The chain has TRBV7-8 and TRBJ2-1; D is tentatively TRBD1 or TRBD2 (5 bases each). The CDR3 runs to 14 residues. In germline, CDR1 is SGHVS, CDR2 FQNEAQ. With 2 bases removed from V and 3 bases from J, the gap between germline ends came to 8 bases. Written as DNA, the CDR3 is TGTGCCAGCAGCTTATTGAGGGGCTACAATGAGCAGTTCTTC. Translating it yields CASSLLRGYNEQFF.

The chain uses TRBV6-2 or TRBV6-3 and TRBJ2-1, with TRBD1 identical over 10 bases. J gave up 7 bases and V 9 bases, and 6 bases lay outside the gene matches. The germline V gene encodes CDR1 MNHEY and CDR2 SVGEGT. The length of the CDR3 is 13 residues. The CDR3 sequence is CASMDRGRNEQFF. The CDR3 region has the DNA TGTGCCAGTATGGACAGGGGGAGAAATGAGCAGTTCTTC.

The gene calls are TRBV7-2 and TRBJ2-1; D is perhaps TRBD2 (5 bases). Germline loops: CDR1 SGHTA, CDR2 FQGNSA. CDR3 size: 17 residues. Trimming pared 7 bases from V and 3 bases from J, leaving 22 bases between. CDR3 amino acids: CASTSRRLVALYNEQFF. The CDR3 DNA sequence: TGTGCCAGCACCTCCCGGAGGCTGGTGGCACTCTACAATGAGCAGTTCTTC.

This rearrangement joins TRBV19 to TRBJ1-2, with no clear D. This CDR3 spans 11 amino acids. Germline V gene data show CDR1 as LNHDA and CDR2 as SQIVND (reference sequence). The germline V and J ends were trimmed by 6 bases and 5 bases, with 7 bases remaining between them. The CDR3 DNA follows: TGTGCCAGTAGGGAAGGGTATGGCTACACCTTC. It encodes CASREGYGYTF. Combining the CDR3 with reference TRBV19 and TRBJ1-2 gives the whole variable domain DGGITQSPKYLFRKEGQNVTLSCEQNLNHDAMYWYRQDPGQGLRLIYYSQIVNDFQKGDIAEGYSVSREKKESFPLTVTSAQKNPTAFYLCASREGYGYTFGSGTRLTVV.

This clonotype appeared a few times. CDR3: CASSKGAGTTNEKLFF. DNA of the CDR3: TGTGCCAGCAGCAAAGGGGCGGGGACAACTAATGAAAAACTGTTTTTT. The genes are TRBV21-1 and TRBJ1-4; the listed D gene, TRBD1, was not tested against the DNA. TRBV21-1 is a pseudogene. CDR3 length: 16 residues.

The gene calls are TRBV7-9 and TRBJ1-6; D may be TRBD1 (6 bases). Trimming shortened V by 4 bases and J by 8 bases, and 15 bases separated the two germline ends. The CDR3 is 15 amino acids. CDR1 SEHNR and CDR2 FQNEAQ come from the germline V gene (reference sequence). The CDR3 DNA reads TGTGCCAGCAGCTCGACAGGAGAGGGCCATTCACCCCTCCACTTT. Its translation is CASSSTGEGHSPLHF. The whole variable domain, remainder taken from reference TRBV7-9 and TRBJ1-6, is DTGVSQNPRHKITKRGQNVTFRCDPISEHNRLYWYRQTLGQGPEFLTYFQNEAQLEKSRLLSDRFSAERPKGSFSTLEIQRTEQGDSAMYLCASSSTGEGHSPLHFGNGTRLTVT.

The chain employs TRBV4-3 and TRBJ2-4, with 11 bases that match TRBD2. CDR3 length equals 18 residues. From germline, CDR1 is LGHNA and CDR2 YSLEER. V lost 4 bases and J lost 0; bases outside the gene matches: 8. As DNA, the CDR3 is TGCGCCAGCAGCCGAGCTAGCGGGGGGTTTTCAGCCAAAAACATTCAGTACTTC. Translation: CASSRASGGFSAKNIQYF.

The rearrangement joins TRBV30 to TRBJ2-7; D ambiguous. The CDR3 spans 15 residues. The germline gives CDR1 GTSNPN, CDR2 SVGIG (reference sequence). V lost 2 bases and J lost 0, with 14 bases in between. CDR3 sequence reads: CAWSRADPCSYEQYV. CDR3 DNA: TGTGCCTGGAGTAGGGCAGATCCTTGCTCCTACGAGCAGTACGTC.